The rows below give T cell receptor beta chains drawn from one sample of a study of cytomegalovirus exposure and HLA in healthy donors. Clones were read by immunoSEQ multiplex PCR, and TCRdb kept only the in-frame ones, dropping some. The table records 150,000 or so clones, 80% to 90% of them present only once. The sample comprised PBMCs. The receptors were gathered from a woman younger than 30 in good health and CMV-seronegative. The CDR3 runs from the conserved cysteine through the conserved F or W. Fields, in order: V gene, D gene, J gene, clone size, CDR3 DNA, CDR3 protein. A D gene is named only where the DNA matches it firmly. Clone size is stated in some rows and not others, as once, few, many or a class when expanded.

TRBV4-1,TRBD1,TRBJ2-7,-,TGCGCCAGCAGCCACATCATGGGACAGGGTGCCTACGAGCAGTACTTC,CASSHIMGQGAYEQYF
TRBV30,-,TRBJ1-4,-,TGTGCCTGGAGTAACGAACTCCGAGGGGAAAAACTGTTTTTT,CAWSNELRGEKLFF
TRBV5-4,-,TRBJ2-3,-,TGTGCCAGCAGCTTCCGCGGGACCCACACCGATACGCAGTATTTT,CASSFRGTHTDTQYF
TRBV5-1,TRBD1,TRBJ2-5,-,TGCGCCAGCAGTACCGGGACAGGGGGCCCAGAGACCCAGTACTTC,CASSTGTGGPETQYF
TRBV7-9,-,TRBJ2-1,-,TGTGCCAGCAGCCGTACGCTTAGCGGACGAACAACGTACAATGAGCAGTTCTTC,CASSRTLSGRTTYNEQFF
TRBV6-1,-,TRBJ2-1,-,TGTGCCAGCAGCGCCTATAACAGGGCGAGTGAGCAGTTCTTC,CASSAYNRASEQFF
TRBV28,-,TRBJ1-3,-,TGTGCCAGCAGTTTGGGCCCGAGAAACACCATATATTTT,CASSLGPRNTIYF
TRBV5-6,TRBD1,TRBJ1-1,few,TGTGCCAGCAGCAGATCAGGGGGCAACACTGAAGCTTTCTTT,CASSRSGGNTEAFF
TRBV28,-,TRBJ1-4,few,TGTGCCAGCAGCGAGACCAGGGGACCCAATAATGAAAAACTGTTTTTT,CASSETRGPNNEKLFF
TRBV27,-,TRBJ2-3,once,TGTGCCAGCAGTACCTACAGGAACCGACTCACAGATACGCAGTATTTT,CASSTYRNRLTDTQYF
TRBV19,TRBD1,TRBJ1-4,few,TGTGCCAGTAGTACCCGGGACAGGGTCGATGAAAAACTGTTTTTT,CASSTRDRVDEKLFF
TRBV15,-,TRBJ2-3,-,TGTGCCACCGCGGCCTATGACACAGATACGCAGTATTTT,CATAAYDTDTQYF
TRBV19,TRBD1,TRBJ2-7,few,TGTGCCAGTAGTATGGGACAGGGAAAAATCTACGAGCAGTACTTC,CASSMGQGKIYEQYF
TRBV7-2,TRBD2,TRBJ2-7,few,TGTGCCAGCAGCTCCCTTCTAGCGGGAGGCTACGAGCAGTACTTC,CASSSLLAGGYEQYF
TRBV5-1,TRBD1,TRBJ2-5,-,TGCGCCAGCAGCATCACAGGGGCCCAAGAGACCCAGTACTTC,CASSITGAQETQYF
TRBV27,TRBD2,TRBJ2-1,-,TGTGCCAGCAGTTTTGGGACTAGCGGGAGGGCCTACAATGAGCAGTTCTTC,CASSFGTSGRAYNEQFF
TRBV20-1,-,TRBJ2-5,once,TGCAGTGCTAGAGCCGAAGAGACCCAGTACTTC,CSARAEETQYF
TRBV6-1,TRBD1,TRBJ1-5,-,TGTGCCAGCGCTCCCGACAGGGTTCCCCAGCATTTT,CASAPDRVPQHF
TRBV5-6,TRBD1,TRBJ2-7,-,TGTGCCAGCAGCTGGGACAGGTCGTACGAGCAGTACTTC,CASSWDRSYEQYF
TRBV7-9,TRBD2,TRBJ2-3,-,TGTGCCAGCAGCTCCCTCGGGACTAGCAGAGATACGCAGTATTTT,CASSSLGTSRDTQYF
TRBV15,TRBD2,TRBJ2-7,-,TGTGCCACCAGCAGAAGGACTAGCGGGATCGAGCAGTACTTC,CATSRRTSGIEQYF
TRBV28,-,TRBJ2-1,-,TGTGCCAGCAGTCCCGGGACATTCAACAATGAGCAGTTCTTC,CASSPGTFNNEQFF
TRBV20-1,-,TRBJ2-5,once,TGCAGTGCTAGAGTCCTAGAGACCCAGTACTTC,CSARVLETQYF
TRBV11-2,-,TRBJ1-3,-,TGTGCCAGCAGTCGACCCCGGGGGAGGGGGTTAAGTTTGGATTTT,CASSRPRGRGLSLDF
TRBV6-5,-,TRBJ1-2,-,TGTGCCACTGCACTGGGCAGATCCTATGGCTACACCTTC,CATALGRSYGYTF
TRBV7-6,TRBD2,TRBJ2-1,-,TGTGCCAGCAGCCCCGTGGGGGCAAGCGGGAGCCCCGGGAATGAGCAGTTCTTC,CASSPVGASGSPGNEQFF
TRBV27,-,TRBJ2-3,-,TGTGCCAGCAGTTTAGGGGGGGCGCGTACAGATACGCAGTATTTT,CASSLGGARTDTQYF
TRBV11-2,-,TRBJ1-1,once,TGTGCCAGCAGCTTAGAAGGGCAGGGGCCTGGGATGAACACTGAAGCTTTCTTT,CASSLEGQGPGMNTEAFF
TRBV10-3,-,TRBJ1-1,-,TGTGCCATCAGTGAGGCGAAGATACTTACAGAGAACACTGAAGCTTTCTTT,CAISEAKILTENTEAFF
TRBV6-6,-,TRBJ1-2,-,TGTGCCAGCAGTTACGGTGGGTCTGAGGACTATGGCTACACCTTC,CASSYGGSEDYGYTF
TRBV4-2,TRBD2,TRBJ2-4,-,TGTGCCAGCAGCCACGAGCGGGATAGAAACATTCAGTACTTC,CASSHERDRNIQYF
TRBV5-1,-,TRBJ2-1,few,TGCGCCAGCAGCCAAGGAGGAACGGGAAATGAGCAGTTCTTC,CASSQGGTGNEQFF
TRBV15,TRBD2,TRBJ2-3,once,TGTGCCACCAGCAGACCCCACACGGGAGGGCCAGATACGCAGTATTTT,CATSRPHTGGPDTQYF
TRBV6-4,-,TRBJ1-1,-,TGTGCCAGCAGTGACCCGCTGACACCATACAACACTGAAGCTTTCTTT,CASSDPLTPYNTEAFF
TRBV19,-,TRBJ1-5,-,TGTGCCAGTAGTATAGATCGGGAAAGCGGTCAGCCCCAGCATTTT,CASSIDRESGQPQHF
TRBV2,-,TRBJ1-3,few,TGTGCCAGAACAGGCGCTCAGGAAAACACCATATATTTT,CARTGAQENTIYF
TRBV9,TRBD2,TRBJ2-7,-,TGTGCCAGCAGCGTAGCTCCCGGGGGGACCTACGAGCAGTACTTC,CASSVAPGGTYEQYF
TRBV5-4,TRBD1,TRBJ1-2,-,TGTGCCAGCAGCCTCGAGACAGGGATCGGCTATGGCTACACCTTC,CASSLETGIGYGYTF
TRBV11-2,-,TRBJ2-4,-,TGTGCCAGCAGCTTAGTCCCTCGGGGACTAGCCAAAAACATTCAGTACTTC,CASSLVPRGLAKNIQYF
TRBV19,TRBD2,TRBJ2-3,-,TGTGCCAGTACTGGCGGGAGGGCCAAAGATACGCAGTATTTT,CASTGGRAKDTQYF
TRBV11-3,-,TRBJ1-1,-,TGTGCCAGCAGCTTAGATGGGGGCCCCACTGAAGCTTTCTTT,CASSLDGGPTEAFF
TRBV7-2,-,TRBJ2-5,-,TGTGCCAGCAGCTTATCTTCGGCAGGACAAGAGACCCAGTACTTC,CASSLSSAGQETQYF
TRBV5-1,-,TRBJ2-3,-,TGCGCCAGCAGCCCGTCTGGGGGCCGGGATACGCAGTATTTT,CASSPSGGRDTQYF
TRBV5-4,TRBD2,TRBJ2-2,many,TGTGCCAGCAGCTTGGTGTCTAGCGGGAGAAGGGGGGAGCTGTTTTTT,CASSLVSSGRRGELFF